This TCR beta chain was identified during a study of T cell clonotyping in hematopoietic cell transplantation. At the level of the study: Recipient samples before transplant were obtained post-cytoreduction. Notes on the study in general: Recipient TCR diversity dropped after transplant; expanded clonotypes rose from day 30 to 180. Graft donor and pretransplant recipient Inverse Simpson Index values predicted broader posttransplant TCR diversity.

Produced via immunoSEQ multiplex PCR; TCRdb's table is partial and in-frame only. Here the sample spans 75,000 to 95,000 clones, 95% to 97% being singletons. A word on this clone: Its antigen is not identified.

Time point here: recipient sample about 28 days before transplant, after cytoreduction. Losses at the gene ends were 4 bases for V and 5 bases for J; bases not matched to a gene: 8. Germline values: CDR1 SGHNT, CDR2 YYREEE (reference sequence). This CDR3 contains 16 residues. The chain carries TRBV5-4 and TRBJ2-3; 12 bases are shared with TRBD2. The starting material was peripheral blood mononuclear cells, obtained before stem cell transplant. The TCR comes from a woman aged 45-60 years with acute myeloid leukemia. Some clones in this sample may be carry-over from other donors' samples. The CDR3: CASSPAPSGGGDTQYF. The DNA for the CDR3 is TGTGCCAGCAGCCCGGCGCCTAGCGGGGGGGGAGATACGCAGTATTTT. Full variable domain (rest looked up from reference TRBV5-4 and TRBJ2-3): ETGVTQSPTHLIKTRGQQVTLRCSSQSGHNTVSWYQQALGQGPQFIFQYYREEENGRGNFPPRFSGLQFPNYSSELNVNALELDDSALYLCASSPAPSGGGDTQYFGPGTRLTVL.